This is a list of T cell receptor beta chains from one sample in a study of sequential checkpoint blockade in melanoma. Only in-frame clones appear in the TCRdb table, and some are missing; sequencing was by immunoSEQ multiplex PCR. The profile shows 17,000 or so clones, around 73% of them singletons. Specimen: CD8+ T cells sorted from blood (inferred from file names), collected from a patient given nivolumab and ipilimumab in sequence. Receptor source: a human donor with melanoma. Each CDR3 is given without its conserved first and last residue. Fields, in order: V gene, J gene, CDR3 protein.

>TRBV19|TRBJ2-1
ASSLTSLNEQF
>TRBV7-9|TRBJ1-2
ASSLAGGQGNGYT
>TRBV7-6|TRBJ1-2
ASSDNSYGYT
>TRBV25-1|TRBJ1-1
ASSEVRGKGAF
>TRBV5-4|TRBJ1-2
ASSKGQGNGYT
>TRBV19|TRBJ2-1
ASSSLAGNEQF
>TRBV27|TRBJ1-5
ASSSGTGRSQPQH
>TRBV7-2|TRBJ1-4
ASSSTPGATNEKLF
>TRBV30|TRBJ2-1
AWSVGRGPYNEQF
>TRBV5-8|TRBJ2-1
ASSTGTTYNEQF
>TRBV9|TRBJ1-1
ASSGTVMNTEAF
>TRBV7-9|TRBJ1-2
ASSLGTGGAGYT
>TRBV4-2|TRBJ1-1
ASSQDSTSMNTEAF
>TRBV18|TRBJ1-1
ASSPNRGTEAF
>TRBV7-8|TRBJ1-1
ASSPNRGNTEAF
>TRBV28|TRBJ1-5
ASRTTEYSNQPQH
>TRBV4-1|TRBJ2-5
ASSQMVAETQY
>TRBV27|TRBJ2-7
ASSFGGTPYEQY
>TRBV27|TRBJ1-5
ASSSDRGLDQPQH
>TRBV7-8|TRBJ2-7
ASSLGRLSYEQY
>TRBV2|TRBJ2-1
ASNEGVANVNEQF
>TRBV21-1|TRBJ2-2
ASSKRQGQGTGDRELF
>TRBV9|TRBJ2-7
ASSPQGQRTYEQY
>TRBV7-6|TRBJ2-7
ASSVGDSSYEQY
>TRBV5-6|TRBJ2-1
ASSVSGAYNEQF
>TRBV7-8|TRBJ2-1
ASSLGLAGGLDEQF
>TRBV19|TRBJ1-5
ASSPRGPEPQH
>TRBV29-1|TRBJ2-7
SVVWGQPSYEQY
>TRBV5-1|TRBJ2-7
ASSLRQGVNEQY
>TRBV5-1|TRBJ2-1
ATRTGNEQF
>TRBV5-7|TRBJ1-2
ASSWGGPGGYT
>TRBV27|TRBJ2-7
ASSLWQGDEQY
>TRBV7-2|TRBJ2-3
ASSPLAISSTDTQY
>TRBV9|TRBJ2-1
ASSVDDGSSYNEQF
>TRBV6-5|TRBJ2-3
ASSYFQGTDTQY
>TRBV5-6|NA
ASSPGTGTYEQY
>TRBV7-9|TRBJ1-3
ASSPTGSGNTIY
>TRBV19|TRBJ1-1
ASSIDILNTEAF
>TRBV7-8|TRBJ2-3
ASSLDPLAGAPTDTQY
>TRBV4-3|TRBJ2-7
ASSQGRVGYEQY
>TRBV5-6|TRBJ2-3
ASSPSGLAGGYTDTQY
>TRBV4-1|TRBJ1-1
ASSQDLAGHTEAF
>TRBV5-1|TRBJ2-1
ASSLGPSARRTYNEQF
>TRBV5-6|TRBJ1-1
ASSRDRDAGTEAF
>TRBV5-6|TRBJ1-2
ASSSPGQSRYGYT
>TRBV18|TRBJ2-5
ASSPRGGGYQETQY
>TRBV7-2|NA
ASSYLDFPLYEQY
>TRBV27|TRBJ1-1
ASSSEYPVNTEAF
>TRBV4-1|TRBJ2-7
ASSQARQGNYEQY
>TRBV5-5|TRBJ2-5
ASSSRGGTHTDQETQY
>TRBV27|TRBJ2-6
ASSFLLSSGANVLT
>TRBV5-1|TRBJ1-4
ASRFDRGMGEKLF
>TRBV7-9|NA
ASSPGRDYEQY
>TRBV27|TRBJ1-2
ASSFIRTGRGNYGYT